A single T cell receptor (beta chain) is shown here with its context. This sample was included in a study of cytomegalovirus exposure and HLA in healthy donors. The CDR3 has 13 amino acids. V lost 3 bases to trimming and J lost 13 bases, with 18 bases between them. The germline gives CDR1 SNHLY, CDR2 FYNNEI. Researchers ran the PCR with 60 Vbeta and 13 Jbeta primers. Here immunoSEQ multiplex PCR was the method, and the copy in TCRdb shows in-frame clones only, minus some. Of some 150,000 clones listed, about 68% were seen once; the top ten hold around 1.9%. The sequence was obtained from a man aged 30 to 39 in good health and CMV-seronegative. The chain links TRBV2 to TRBJ1-2; tentatively, D is TRBD1 (5 bases). Sequencing was carried out using PBMCs. CDR3 coding DNA: TGTGCCAGCAGTGATGTGGGTCAGGGTTACCTCACCTTC. Translating it yields CASSDVGQGYLTF.